This is a list of T cell receptor beta chains from one sample in a study of T cells in Graves' hyperthyroidism and ophthalmopathy. One entry per CDR3 protein results from TCRdb running MiXCR on the multiplex PCR reads. The sample lists 500,000 to 700,000 distinct CDR3 sequences; about a sixth were seen once. Sequenced: blood. The receptors here all came from a woman aged 18-29 years with Graves' hyperthyroidism. CDR3s include the opening cysteine and the closing phenylalanine or tryptophan. A D gene is named only where the DNA matches it firmly. Clone size is not always given. Where it is, it says once, few, many or a class for expanded clones.

V	D	size	J	CDR3	DNA
TRBV6-2/TRBV6-3	.	many	TRBJ2-5	CASSYPETQYF	TGTGCCAGCAGTTACCCGGAGACCCAGTACTTC
TRBV28	TRBD1	few	TRBJ2-7	CASSLTRGTGQYF	TGTGCCAGCTCTCTAACCCGGGGGACAGGGCAGTACTTC
TRBV4-1	.	many	TRBJ1-1	CASSQAAMNTEAFF	TGCGCCAGCAGCCAAGCAGCAATGAACACTGAAGCTTTCTTT
TRBV27	TRBD1	.	TRBJ1-1	CASSLHRDRGNTEAFF	TGTGCCAGCAGTTTGCACCGGGACAGGGGGAACACTGAAGCTTTCTTT
TRBV6-1	TRBD1	many	TRBJ2-7	CASTPGQGYEQYF	TGTGCCAGCACTCCGGGACAGGGGTACGAGCAGTACTTC
TRBV20-1	TRBD1	many	TRBJ1-1	CSASRFRQGGTEAFF	TGCAGTGCTAGCAGGTTCCGACAGGGGGGTACTGAAGCTTTCTTT
TRBV10-2	TRBD1	.	TRBJ2-7	CASRRQGGIYEQYF	TGCGCCAGCAGGAGACAGGGTGGGATATACGAGCAGTACTTC
TRBV6-5	TRBD2	many	TRBJ2-1	CASSYSITSGSDEQFF	TGTGCCAGCAGTTACTCTATCACTAGCGGGAGTGATGAGCAGTTCTTC
TRBV24-1	TRBD2	.	TRBJ2-1	CATSVLGSSGDYEQFF	TGTGCCACCAGTGTACTAGGATCTAGCGGGGACTATGAGCAGTTCTTC
TRBV4-1	.	.	TRBJ2-2	CASSRRWGAANTGELFF	TGCGCCAGCAGCCGAAGATGGGGTGCGGCTAACACCGGGGAGCTGTTTTTT
TRBV12-3/TRBV12-4	.	.	TRBJ2-7	CASSFNQGQYF	TGTGCCAGCAGTTTTAATCAGGGGCAGTACTTC
TRBV19	.	.	TRBJ1-1	CASSSPAPTEAFF	TGTGCCAGTAGTTCTCCCGCCCCCACTGAAGCTTTCTTT
TRBV2	.	many	TRBJ2-7	CASSGFAYEQYF	TGTGCCAGCAGTGGGTTCGCCTACGAGCAGTACTTC
TRBV6-1	TRBD1	few	TRBJ2-5	CASSEDRSPHRGRETQYF	TGTGCCAGCAGTGAAGACCGGTCTCCCCACAGGGGAAGAGAGACCCAGTACTTC
TRBV7-2	TRBD2	many	TRBJ2-5	CASSWVGGGPEETQYF	TGTGCCAGCAGCTGGGTCGGGGGGGGCCCCGAAGAGACCCAGTACTTC
TRBV5-1	TRBD2	few	TRBJ2-7	CASSFDPIRLAGAYEQYF	TGCGCCAGCAGTTTTGACCCCATACGACTAGCGGGAGCCTACGAGCAGTACTTC
TRBV6-1	.	.	TRBJ2-2	CASRTLSNTGELFF	TGTGCCAGCAGGACCCTCTCGAACACCGGGGAGCTGTTTTTT
TRBV27	.	few	TRBJ1-1	CASSLIYGDVSEAFF	TGTGCCAGCAGTTTAATCTATGGGGATGTGTCTGAAGCTTTCTTT